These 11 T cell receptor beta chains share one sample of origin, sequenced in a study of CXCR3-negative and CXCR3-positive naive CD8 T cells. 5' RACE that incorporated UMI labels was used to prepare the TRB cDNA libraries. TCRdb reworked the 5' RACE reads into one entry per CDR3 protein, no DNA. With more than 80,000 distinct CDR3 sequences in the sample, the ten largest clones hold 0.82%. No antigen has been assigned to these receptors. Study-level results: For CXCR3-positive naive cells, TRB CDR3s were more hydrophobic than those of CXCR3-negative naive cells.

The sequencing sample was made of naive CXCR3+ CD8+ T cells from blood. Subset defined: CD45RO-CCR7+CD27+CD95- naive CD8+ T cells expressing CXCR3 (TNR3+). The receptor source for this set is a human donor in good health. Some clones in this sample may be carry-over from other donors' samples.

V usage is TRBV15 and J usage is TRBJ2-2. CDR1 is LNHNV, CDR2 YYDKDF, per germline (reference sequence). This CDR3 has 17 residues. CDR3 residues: CATSRDRQAGKTGELFF. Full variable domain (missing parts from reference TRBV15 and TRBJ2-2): DAMVIQNPRYQVTQFGKPVTLSCSQTLNHNVMYWYQQKSSQAPKLLFHYYDKDFNNEADTPDNFQSRRPNTSFCFLDIRSPGLGDTAMYLCATSRDRQAGKTGELFFGEGSRLTVL.

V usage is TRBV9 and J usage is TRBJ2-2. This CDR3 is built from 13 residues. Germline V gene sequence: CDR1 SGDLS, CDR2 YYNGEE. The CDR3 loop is CASKGPNTGELFF.

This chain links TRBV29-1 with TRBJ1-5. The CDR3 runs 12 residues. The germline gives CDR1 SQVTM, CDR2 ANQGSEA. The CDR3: CSVGGSNQPQHF.

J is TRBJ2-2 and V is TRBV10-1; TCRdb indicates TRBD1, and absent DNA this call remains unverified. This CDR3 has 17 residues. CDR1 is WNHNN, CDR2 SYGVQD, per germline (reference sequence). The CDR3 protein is CAPEGAYSPLNTGELFF.

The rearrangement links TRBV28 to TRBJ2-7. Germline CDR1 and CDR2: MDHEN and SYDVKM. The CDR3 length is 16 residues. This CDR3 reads CASSHQSGRMTYEQYF. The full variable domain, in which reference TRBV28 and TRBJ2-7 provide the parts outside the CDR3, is DVKVTQSSRYLVKRTGEKVFLECVQDMDHENMFWYRQDPGLGLRLIYFSYDVKMKEKGDIPEGYSVSREKKERFSLILESASTNQTSMYLCASSHQSGRMTYEQYFGPGTRLTVT.

The CDR3 is CASSFPSGYEQYF. The rearrangement joins TRBV28 to TRBJ2-7; TCRdb returns TRBD2, unconfirmable since there is no DNA. The length of the CDR3 is 13 residues. Germline V gives CDR1 MDHEN, CDR2 SYDVKM.

CDR3 residues: CASTPNDRLSYEQYF. The chain couples TRBV7-8 to TRBJ2-7; the TCRdb call, TRBD1, lacks DNA for checking. Germline-derived CDR1 and CDR2 are SGHVS and FQNEAQ. The CDR3 is made up of 15 amino acids.

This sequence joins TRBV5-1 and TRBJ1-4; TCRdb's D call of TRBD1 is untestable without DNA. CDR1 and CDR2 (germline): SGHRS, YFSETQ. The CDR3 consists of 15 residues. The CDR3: CASSSMDRGGEKLFF.

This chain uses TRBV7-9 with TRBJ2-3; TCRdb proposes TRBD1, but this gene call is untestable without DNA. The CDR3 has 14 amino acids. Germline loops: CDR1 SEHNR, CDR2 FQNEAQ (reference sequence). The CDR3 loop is CASSPRDRRDTQYF.

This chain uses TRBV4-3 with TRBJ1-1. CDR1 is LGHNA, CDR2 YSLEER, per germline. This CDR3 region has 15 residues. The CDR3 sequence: CASSQARHSNTEAFF.

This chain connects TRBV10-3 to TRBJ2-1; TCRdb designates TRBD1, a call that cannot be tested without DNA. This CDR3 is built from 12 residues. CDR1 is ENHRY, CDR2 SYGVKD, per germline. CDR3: CAIGTGPNEQFF.